This paragraph reports one T cell receptor beta chain. The CDR3 covers 15 residues. After removal of 7 bases from V and 5 bases from J, the junction contained 10 bases not matched to a gene. CDR1 is LNHDA and CDR2 is SQIVND in the germline V gene (reference sequence). Sequenced by immunoSEQ multiplex PCR; TCRdb stores in-frame clones only, minus some. The sample lists tens of thousands of clones, roughly nine tenths occurring once. This record belongs to a study of T cell changes during pregnancy in multiple sclerosis. The sequence was collected from a female donor with multiple sclerosis, enrolled in a pregnancy study. J is TRBJ1-4 and V is TRBV19, with 7 bases that match TRBD1. The source was CD8+ T cells from peripheral blood mononuclear cells, collected before pregnancy. CDR3 region: CASIPTGTANEKLFF. For the CDR3, the DNA is TGTGCCAGTATCCCGACCGGGACAGCGAATGAAAAACTGTTTTTT.